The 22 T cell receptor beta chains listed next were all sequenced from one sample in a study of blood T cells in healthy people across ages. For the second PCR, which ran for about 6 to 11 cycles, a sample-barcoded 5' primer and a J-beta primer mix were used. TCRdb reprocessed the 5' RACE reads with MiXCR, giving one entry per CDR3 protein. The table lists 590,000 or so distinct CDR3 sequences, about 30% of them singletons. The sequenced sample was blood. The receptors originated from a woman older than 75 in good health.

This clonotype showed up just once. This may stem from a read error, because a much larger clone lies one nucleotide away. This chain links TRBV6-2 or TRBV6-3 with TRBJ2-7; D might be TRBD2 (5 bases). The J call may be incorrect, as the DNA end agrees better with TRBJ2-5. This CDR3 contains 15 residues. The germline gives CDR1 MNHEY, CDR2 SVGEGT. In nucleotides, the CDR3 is TGTGCCAGCAGCCGACTATTGGCGGGTTGGGGGACCCAGTACTTC. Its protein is CASSRLLAGWGTQYF.

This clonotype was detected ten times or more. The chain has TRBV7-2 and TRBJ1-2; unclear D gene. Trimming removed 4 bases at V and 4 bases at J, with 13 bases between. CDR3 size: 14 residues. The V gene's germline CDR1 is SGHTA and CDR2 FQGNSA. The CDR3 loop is CASSSLGGGYGYTF. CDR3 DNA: TGTGCCAGCAGCTCCCTCGGCGGTGGCTATGGCTACACCTTC.

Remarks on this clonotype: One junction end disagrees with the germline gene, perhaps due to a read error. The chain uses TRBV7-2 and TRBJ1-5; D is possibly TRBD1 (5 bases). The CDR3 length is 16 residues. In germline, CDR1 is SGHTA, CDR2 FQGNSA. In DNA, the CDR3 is TGTGCCAACAGCCCTAGCTCAGGGATTAGGAAGCAGCCCCAGCATTTT. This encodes CANSPSSGIRKQPQHF.

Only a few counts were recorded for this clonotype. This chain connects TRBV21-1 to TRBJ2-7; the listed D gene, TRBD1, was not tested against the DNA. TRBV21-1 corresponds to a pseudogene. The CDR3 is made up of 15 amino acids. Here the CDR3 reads CASEGPGTPSYEQYF. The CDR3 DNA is TGTGCCAGCGAGGGCCCCGGGACACCCTCCTACGAGCAGTACTTC.

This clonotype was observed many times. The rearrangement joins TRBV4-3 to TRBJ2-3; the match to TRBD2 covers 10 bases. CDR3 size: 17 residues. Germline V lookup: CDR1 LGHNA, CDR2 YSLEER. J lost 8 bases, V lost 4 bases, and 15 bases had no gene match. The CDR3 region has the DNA TGCGCCAGCAGCCCAAGGGTATCAGCGGGGGGGCCCCTTACGCAGTATTTT. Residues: CASSPRVSAGGPLTQYF.

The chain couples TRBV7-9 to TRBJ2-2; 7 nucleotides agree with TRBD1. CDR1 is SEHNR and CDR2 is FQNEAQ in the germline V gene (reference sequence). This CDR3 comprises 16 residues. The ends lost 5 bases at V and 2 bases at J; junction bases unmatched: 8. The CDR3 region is CASSPDGDRNTGELFF. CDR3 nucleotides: TGTGCCAGCAGCCCTGATGGGGACAGAAACACCGGGGAGCTGTTTTTT.

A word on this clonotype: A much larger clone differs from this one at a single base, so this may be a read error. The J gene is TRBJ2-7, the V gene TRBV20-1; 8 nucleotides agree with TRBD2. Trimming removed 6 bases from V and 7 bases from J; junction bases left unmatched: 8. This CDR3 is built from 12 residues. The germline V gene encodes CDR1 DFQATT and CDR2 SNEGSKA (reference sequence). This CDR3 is CSASLLAVEQYF. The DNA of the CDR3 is TGCAGTGCAAGCCTACTAGCGGTTGAGCAGTACTTC.

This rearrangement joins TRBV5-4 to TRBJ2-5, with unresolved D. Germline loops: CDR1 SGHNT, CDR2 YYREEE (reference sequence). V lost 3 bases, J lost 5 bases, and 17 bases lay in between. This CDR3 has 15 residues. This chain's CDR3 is CASSSPASGPETQYF. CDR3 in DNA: TGTGCCAGCAGCTCGCCGGCGTCCGGCCCGGAGACCCAGTACTTC.

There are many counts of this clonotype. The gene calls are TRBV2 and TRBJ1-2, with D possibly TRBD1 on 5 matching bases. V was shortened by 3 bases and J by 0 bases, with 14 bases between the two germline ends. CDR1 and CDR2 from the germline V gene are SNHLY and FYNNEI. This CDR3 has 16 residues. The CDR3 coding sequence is TGTGCCAGCAGTGATCCCAGGGCCGGGCCTAACTATGGCTACACCTTC. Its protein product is CASSDPRAGPNYGYTF.

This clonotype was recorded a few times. The CDR3 protein is CASSLPGTGNEQFF. For the CDR3, the DNA is TGTGCCAGCAGCTTGCCCGGGACCGGCAATGAGCAGTTCTTC. The chain has TRBV5-6 and TRBJ2-1; D is perhaps TRBD1 or TRBD2 (5 bases each). Germline assignment: CDR1 SGHDT and CDR2 YYEEEE. V was pared by 1 base and J by 6 bases, with 11 bases between. This CDR3 spans 14 amino acids.

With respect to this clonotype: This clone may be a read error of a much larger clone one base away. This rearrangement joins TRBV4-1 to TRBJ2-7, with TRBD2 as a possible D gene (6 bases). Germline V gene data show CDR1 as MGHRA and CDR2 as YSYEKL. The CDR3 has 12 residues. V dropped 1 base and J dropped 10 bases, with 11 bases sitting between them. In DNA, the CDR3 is TGCGCCAGCAGCCAAGGGGAGGAGATCCAGTACTTC. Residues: CASSQGEEIQYF.

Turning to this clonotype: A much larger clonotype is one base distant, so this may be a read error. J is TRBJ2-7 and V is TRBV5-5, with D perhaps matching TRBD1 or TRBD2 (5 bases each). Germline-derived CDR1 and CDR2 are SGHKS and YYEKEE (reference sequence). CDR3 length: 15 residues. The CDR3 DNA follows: TGTACCAGCAGCTCGGGACCTGTTGCGGCCTACGAGCAGTACTTC. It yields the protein CTSSSGPVAAYEQYF.

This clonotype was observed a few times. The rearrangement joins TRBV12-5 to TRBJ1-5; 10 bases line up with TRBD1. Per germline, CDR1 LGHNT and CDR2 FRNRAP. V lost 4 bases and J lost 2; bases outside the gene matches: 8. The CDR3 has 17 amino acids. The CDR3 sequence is CASGSPAGTGGNQPQHF. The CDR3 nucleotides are TGTGCTAGTGGTTCCCCGGCCGGGACAGGGGGCAATCAGCCCCAGCATTTT.

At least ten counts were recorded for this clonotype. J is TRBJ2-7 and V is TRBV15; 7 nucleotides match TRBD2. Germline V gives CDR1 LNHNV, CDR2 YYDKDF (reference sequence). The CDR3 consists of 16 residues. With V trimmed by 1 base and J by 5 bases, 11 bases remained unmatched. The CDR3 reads CATSRVGGGRRDEQYF. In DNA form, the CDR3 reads TGTGCCACCAGCAGAGTCGGCGGGGGTCGGAGGGACGAGCAGTACTTC.

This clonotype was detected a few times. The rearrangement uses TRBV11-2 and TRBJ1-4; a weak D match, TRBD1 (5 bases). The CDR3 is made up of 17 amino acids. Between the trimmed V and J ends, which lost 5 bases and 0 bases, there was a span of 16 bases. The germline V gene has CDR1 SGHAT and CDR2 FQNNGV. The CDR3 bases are TGTGCCAGCAGCGGGGACCTCCTCCTTGCAACTAATGAAAAACTGTTTTTT. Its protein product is CASSGDLLLATNEKLFF.

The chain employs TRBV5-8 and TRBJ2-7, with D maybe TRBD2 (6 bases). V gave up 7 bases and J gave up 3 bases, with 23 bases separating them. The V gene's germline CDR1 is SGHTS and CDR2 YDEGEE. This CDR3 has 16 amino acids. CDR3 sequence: CASFGRRGRGFYEQYF. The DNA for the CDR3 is TGTGCCAGCTTCGGCCGAAGGGGACGGGGGTTCTACGAGCAGTACTTC.

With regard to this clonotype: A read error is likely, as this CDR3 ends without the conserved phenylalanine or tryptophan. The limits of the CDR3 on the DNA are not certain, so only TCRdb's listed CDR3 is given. The CDR3 protein is CSTSPRTAGYTC. The V and J genes are TRBV20-1 and TRBJ1-2; TRBD1 was called by the table and not checked on the DNA. The CDR3 totals 12 residues, both ends included. CDR1 and CDR2 (germline): DFQATT, SNEGSKA (reference sequence).

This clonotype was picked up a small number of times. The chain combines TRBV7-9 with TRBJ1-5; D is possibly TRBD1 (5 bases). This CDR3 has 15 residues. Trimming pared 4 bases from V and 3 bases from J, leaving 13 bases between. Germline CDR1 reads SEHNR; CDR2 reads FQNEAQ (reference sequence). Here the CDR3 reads CASSSGGTLNQPQHF. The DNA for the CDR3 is TGTGCCAGCAGCTCCGGGGGGACGCTCAATCAGCCCCAGCATTTT.

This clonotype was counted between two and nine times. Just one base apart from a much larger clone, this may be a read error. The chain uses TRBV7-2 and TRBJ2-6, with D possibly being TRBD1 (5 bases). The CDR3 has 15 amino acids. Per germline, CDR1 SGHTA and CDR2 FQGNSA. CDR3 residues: CASSLGLSGANVRTF. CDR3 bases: TGTGCCAGCAGCTTAGGGCTCTCTGGGGCCAACGTCCGGACTTTC.

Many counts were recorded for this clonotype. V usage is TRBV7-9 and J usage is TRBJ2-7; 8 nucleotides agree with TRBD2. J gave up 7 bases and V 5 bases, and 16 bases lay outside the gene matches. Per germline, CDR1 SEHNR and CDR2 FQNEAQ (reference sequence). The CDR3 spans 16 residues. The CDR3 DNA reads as TGTGCCAGCAGCCTTCTCGGGGGGGCAGGGCCGCGGGAGCAGTACTTC. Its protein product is CASSLLGGAGPREQYF.

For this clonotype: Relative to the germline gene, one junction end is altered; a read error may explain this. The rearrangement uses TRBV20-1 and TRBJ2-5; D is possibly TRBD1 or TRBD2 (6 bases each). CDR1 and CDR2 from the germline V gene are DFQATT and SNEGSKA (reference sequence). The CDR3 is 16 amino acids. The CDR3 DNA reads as TGCAGTACTAGACCGCTGCGGGGACACCTTGCGGGGACCCAGTACTTC. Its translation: CSTRPLRGHLAGTQYF.

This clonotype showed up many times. CDR3 region: CAWSVGGGAREQFF. For the CDR3, the DNA is TGTGCCTGGAGTGTAGGCGGGGGGGCTCGGGAGCAGTTCTTC. J is TRBJ2-1 and V is TRBV30; TRBD2 matches 9 bases. CDR3 length equals 14 residues. Losses at the gene ends were 0 bases for V and 10 bases for J; bases not matched to a gene: 7. Germline CDR1 reads GTSNPN; CDR2 reads SVGIG (reference sequence).